The T cell receptor beta chain described here comes from a study of blood T cell repertoires in COVID-19. Study context: Italy, Spain and the United States were the sources of the convalescent and acute COVID-19 samples.

V lost 5 bases, J lost 3 bases, and 4 bases stayed unmatched. Looked up from germline, CDR1 is MNHEY and CDR2 is SVGAGI. The CDR3 contains 14 residues. Clones were read by immunoSEQ multiplex PCR, and TCRdb kept only the in-frame ones, dropping some. The sample lists some 150,000 clones, 89% seen once, with 0.7% to 0.9% in the top ten. All enrollees were about 18 to 89 years old and from around 25 US areas. V gene TRBV6-5 combines with J gene TRBJ1-5; 7 nucleotides line up with TRBD1. The sample comprised PBMCs or T cells enriched from blood (not recorded which). The receptor comes from a woman aged 18 to 35 who had recovered from COVID-19. The CDR3 nucleotides are TGTGCCAGCAGTCAGGACAGGCCCAATCAGCCCCAGCATTTT. It is translated as CASSQDRPNQPQHF.